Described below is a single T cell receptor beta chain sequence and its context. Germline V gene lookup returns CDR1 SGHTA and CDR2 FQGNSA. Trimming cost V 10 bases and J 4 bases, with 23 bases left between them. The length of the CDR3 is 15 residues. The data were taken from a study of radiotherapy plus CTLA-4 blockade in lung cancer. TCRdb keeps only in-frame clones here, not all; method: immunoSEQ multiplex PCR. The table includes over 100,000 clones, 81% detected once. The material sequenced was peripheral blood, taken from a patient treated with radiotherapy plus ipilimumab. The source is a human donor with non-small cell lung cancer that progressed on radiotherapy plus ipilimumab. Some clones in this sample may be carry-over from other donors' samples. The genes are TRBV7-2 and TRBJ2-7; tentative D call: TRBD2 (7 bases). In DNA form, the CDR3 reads TGTGCCATCGGGGGGCAGGGCAGTGCAATTTACGAGCAGTACTTC. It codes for CAIGGQGSAIYEQYF.